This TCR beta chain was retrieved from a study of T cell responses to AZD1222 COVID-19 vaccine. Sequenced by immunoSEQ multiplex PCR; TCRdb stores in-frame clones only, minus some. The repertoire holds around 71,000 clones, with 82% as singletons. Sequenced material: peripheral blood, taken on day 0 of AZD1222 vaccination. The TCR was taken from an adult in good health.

The CDR3 is CASSQDRGDQPQHF. CDR3 bases: TGTGCCAGCAGCCAGGACAGGGGAGATCAGCCCCAGCATTTT. The rearrangement links TRBV7-4 to TRBJ1-5, with 9 bases aligning to TRBD1. CDR3 size: 14 residues. Germline loops: CDR1 SGHVT, CDR2 SQSDAQ. The trim removed 5 bases at V and 5 bases at J, leaving 4 bases unmatched.